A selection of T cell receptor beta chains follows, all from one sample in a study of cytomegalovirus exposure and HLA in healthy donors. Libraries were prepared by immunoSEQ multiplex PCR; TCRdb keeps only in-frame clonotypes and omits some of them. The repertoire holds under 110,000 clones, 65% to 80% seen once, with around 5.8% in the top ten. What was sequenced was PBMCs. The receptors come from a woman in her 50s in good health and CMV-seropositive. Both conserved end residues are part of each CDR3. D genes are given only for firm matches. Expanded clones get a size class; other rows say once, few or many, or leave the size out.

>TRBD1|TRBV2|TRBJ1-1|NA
TGTGCCAGCAGGGTAGGGGGCGAGAACACTGAAGCTTTCTTT
CASRVGGENTEAFF
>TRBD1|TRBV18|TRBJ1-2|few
TGTGCCAGCTCACCACGGGGACAGGGGGTTTCTGGCTACACCTTC
CASSPRGQGVSGYTF
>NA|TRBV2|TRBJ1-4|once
TGTGCCAGCAGTGAAGCGCGAGGCAACCCGTCGGGTAATGAAAAACTGTTTTTT
CASSEARGNPSGNEKLFF
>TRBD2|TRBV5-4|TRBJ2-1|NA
TGTGCCAGTAGCGGGGCCAGGTTGAGGGAGCAGTTCTTC
CASSGARLREQFF
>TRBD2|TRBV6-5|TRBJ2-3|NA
TGTGCCAGCAGTTACACGGGGGGGCTGAAGCCAGATACGCAGTATTTT
CASSYTGGLKPDTQYF
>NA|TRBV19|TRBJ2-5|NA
TGTGCCAGTAGTATAGTTGGGCCAGGAATCTACCAAGAGACCCAGTACTTC
CASSIVGPGIYQETQYF
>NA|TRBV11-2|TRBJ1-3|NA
TGTGCCAGCAGCCGCCAACTTGGAAACACCATATATTTT
CASSRQLGNTIYF
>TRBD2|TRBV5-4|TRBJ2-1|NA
TGTGCCAGCAGCTCCCGCCCCACTAGCGGGGGCCCCTTTAATGAGCAGTTCTTC
CASSSRPTSGGPFNEQFF
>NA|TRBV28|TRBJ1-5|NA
TGTGCCAGCAGTCCGCTAGGGGACAAATATCAGCCCCAGCATTTT
CASSPLGDKYQPQHF
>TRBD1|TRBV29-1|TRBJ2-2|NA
TGCTCCGGGACAGTGAACGGGGAGCTGTTTTTT
CSGTVNGELFF
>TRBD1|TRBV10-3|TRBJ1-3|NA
TGTGCCATCAGGTCCGCGGGACAGGGCTCTGGAAACACCATATATTTT
CAIRSAGQGSGNTIYF
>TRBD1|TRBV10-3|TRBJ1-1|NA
TGTGCCATCAGGGACCGACAGGGGGTGTCGAACACTGAAGCTTTCTTT
CAIRDRQGVSNTEAFF
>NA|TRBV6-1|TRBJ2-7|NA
TGTGCCAGCAGTGAAGAAGCAGGTTGGGGAGCGCAGTACTTC
CASSEEAGWGAQYF
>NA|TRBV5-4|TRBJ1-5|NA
TGTGCCAGCAGCTTGGGACAGGCGCTTTTACAGCCCCAGCATTTT
CASSLGQALLQPQHF
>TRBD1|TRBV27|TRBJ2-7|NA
TGTGCCAGCAGTTTAGGTCAGGGGGCGTCCGAGCAGTACTTC
CASSLGQGASEQYF
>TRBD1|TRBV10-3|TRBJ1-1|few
TGTGCCATCAGTGAGACAGGGGCGGACACTGAAGCTTTCTTT
CAISETGADTEAFF
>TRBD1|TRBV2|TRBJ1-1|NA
TGTGCCAGCAACCCGAGACAGGGGGCGGCTGGCACTGAAGCTTTCTTT
CASNPRQGAAGTEAFF
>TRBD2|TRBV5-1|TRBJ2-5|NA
TGCGCCAGCAGCTTCGGGACTACTATCCAAGAGACCCAGTACTTC
CASSFGTTIQETQYF
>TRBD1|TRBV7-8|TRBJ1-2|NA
TGTGCCAGCAGCTTAAGGGACAGAGGTTTAAACTATGGCTACACCTTC
CASSLRDRGLNYGYTF
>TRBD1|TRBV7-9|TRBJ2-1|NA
TGTGCCAGCAGCACCGCGCCGGGACAGGGGGCTAATGAGCAGTTCTTC
CASSTAPGQGANEQFF
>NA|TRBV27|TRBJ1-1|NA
TGTGCCAGCACTCTAATGGGGGGGAACACTGAAGCTTTCTTT
CASTLMGGNTEAFF
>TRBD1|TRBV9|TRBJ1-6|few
TGTGCCAGCAGCGTAGCGGGACAGTCATATTCACCCCTCCACTTT
CASSVAGQSYSPLHF
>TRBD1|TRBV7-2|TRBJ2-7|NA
TGTGCCAGCAGCTCGGGACAGGGAGACGAGCAGTACTTC
CASSSGQGDEQYF
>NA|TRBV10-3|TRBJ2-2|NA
TGTGCCATCAGTGAGAGGGGCACCAACGCCGGGGAGCTGTTTTTT
CAISERGTNAGELFF
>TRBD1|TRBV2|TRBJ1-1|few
TGTGCCAGCAGGAACCATCCGGGACAGGGAAGTATTGAAGCTTTCTTT
CASRNHPGQGSIEAFF
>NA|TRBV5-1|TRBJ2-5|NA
TGCGCCAGCGGCACAGTAGATCAAGAGACCCAGTACTTC
CASGTVDQETQYF
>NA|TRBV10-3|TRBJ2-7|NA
TGTGCCACCAGACATGTATCCTACGAGCAGTACTTC
CATRHVSYEQYF
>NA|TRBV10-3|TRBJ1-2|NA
TGTGCCATCAGTGATGGTCCCTCAGGGAACTATGGCTACACCTTC
CAISDGPSGNYGYTF
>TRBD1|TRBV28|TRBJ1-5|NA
TGTGCCAGCAGACGGACAGGGGGTAGTGGTCAGCCCCAGCATTTT
CASRRTGGSGQPQHF
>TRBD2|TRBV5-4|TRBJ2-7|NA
TGTGCCAGCAGCTCTTCGGGAGGATCCTACGAGCAGTACTTC
CASSSSGGSYEQYF
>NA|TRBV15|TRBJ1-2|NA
TGTGCCACCAGCAGAGATATGGGAGTGGGTCCTGGCTACACCTTC
CATSRDMGVGPGYTF
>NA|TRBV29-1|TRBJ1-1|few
TGCAGCGCCCGGGGGGGGTTGAACACTGAAGCTTTCTTT
CSARGGLNTEAFF
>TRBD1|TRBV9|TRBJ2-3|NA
TGTGCCAGCAGCGTAGAGGGACAGGGTTTCAATACGCAGTATTTT
CASSVEGQGFNTQYF
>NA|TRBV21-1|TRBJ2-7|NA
TGTGCCAGCAGCATGACTGGGACAGCCCCAGACTACGAGCAGTACTTC
CASSMTGTAPDYEQYF
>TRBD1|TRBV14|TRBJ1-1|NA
TGTGCCAGCAGCCAGCGGACAGGTTTGAACACTGAAGCTTTCTTT
CASSQRTGLNTEAFF
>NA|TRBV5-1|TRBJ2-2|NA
TGCGCCAGCAGCGTCAGCGCAGGGGGGGAGCTGTTTTTT
CASSVSAGGELFF
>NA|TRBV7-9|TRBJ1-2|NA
TGTTCCAGCAGTTCTACCCCGGACACCGGCTACACCTTC
CSSSSTPDTGYTF
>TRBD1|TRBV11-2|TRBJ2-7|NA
TGTGCCAGCAGCTTAGCCCGACAGGGGGTCCACGAGCAGTACTTC
CASSLARQGVHEQYF
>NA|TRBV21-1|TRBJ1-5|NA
TGTGCCAGCAGCTTTCCGAGACGGACAGGGAAAGGTAATCAGCCCCAGCATTTT
CASSFPRRTGKGNQPQHF
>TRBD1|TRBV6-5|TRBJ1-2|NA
TGTGCCAGCAGTTACGGGGACAGCCGCGATGGCTACACCTTC
CASSYGDSRDGYTF
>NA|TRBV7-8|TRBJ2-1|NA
TGTGCCAGCAGCTATACCTTCCTTATCTGGGGACTGGGGGTCAATGAGCAGTTCTTC
CASSYTFLIWGLGVNEQFF
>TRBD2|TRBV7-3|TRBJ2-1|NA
TGTGCCAGCAGCCTGACTAGCGGGGGGAAAGTTCTCAATGAGCAGTTCTTC
CASSLTSGGKVLNEQFF
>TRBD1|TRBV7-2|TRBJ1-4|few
TGTGCCAGCAGCTTGAAGGGAACAGGGGTGTTTTTT
CASSLKGTGVFF
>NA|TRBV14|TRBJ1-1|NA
TGTGCCAGCAGCTCCCTTTTAAACACTGAAGCTTTCTTT
CASSSLLNTEAFF
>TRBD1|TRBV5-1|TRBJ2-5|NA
TGCGCCAGCAGCACGGACAGGGGAGAAGAGACCCAGTACTTC
CASSTDRGEETQYF
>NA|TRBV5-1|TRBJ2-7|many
TGCGCCAGCAGCTCAAGAGGAGGCCTGGTCCCCTACGAGCAGTACTTC
CASSSRGGLVPYEQYF
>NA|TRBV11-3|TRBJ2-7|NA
TGTGCCAGCAGCTTAGCAATGGGTCCGGGAGTACGCCACGAGCAGTACTTC
CASSLAMGPGVRHEQYF
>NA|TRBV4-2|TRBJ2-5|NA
TGTGCCAGCAGCCCCTCCCCTTGGGCAGCACAAGAGACCCAGTACTTC
CASSPSPWAAQETQYF
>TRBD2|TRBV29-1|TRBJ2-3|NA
TGCAGCGCGGATAGCGGGGGTACAGATACGCAGTATTTT
CSADSGGTDTQYF
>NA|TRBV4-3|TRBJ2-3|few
TGCGCCAGCAGCCTGACAGGTACGCGACCCGCAGATACGCAGTATTTT
CASSLTGTRPADTQYF
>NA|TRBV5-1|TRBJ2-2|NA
TGCGCCAGCAGTTCAGGGGCCGCGGCGAACACCGGGGAGCTGTTTTTT
CASSSGAAANTGELFF
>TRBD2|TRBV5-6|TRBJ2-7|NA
TGTGCCAGCAGCTTGTATGGGACTAGCGTCTCCTACGAGCAGTACTTC
CASSLYGTSVSYEQYF
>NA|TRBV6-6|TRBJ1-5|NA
TGTGCCAGCAGTTACTCCAACAATCAGCCCCAGCATTTT
CASSYSNNQPQHF
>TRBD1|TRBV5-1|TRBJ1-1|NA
TGCGCCAGCAGCTTCCAGGGGGAAGGGACTGAAGCTTTCTTT
CASSFQGEGTEAFF
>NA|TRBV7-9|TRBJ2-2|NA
TGTGCCAGCAGCTTAAGGAGGAACACCGGGGAGCTGTTTTTT
CASSLRRNTGELFF
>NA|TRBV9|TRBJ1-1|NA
TGTGCCAGCAGCGTCGCGGAAGGCACTGAAGCTTTCTTT
CASSVAEGTEAFF